This T cell receptor (beta chain) was obtained from a study of yellow fever vaccine responses in identical twins. TCRdb reprocessed the RT-PCR reads with MiXCR, giving one entry per CDR3 protein. There are around 950 distinct CDR3 sequences in the sample; roughly 80% occur only once, and approximately 15% lies in the top ten. The V gene's germline CDR1 is DFQATT and CDR2 SNEGSKA (reference sequence). This CDR3 has 14 amino acids. V shed 4 bases and J 2 bases; nucleotides not matched to a gene: 4. This clonotype originated in a female donor who received the yellow fever vaccine. V gene TRBV20-1 combines with J gene TRBJ2-3; 9 bases are a match to TRBD2. The material sequenced was T cells from blood (PBMCs), unsorted or a sorted subset (not recorded which), taken before or after yellow fever vaccination (not recorded which). CDR3 nucleotides: TGCAGTGCTACTAGCGGGGCACACACAGATACGCAGTATTTT. Translation: CSATSGAHTDTQYF.